This T cell receptor (beta chain) was recorded in a study of cytomegalovirus exposure and HLA in healthy donors. General study findings and limits: The authors considered a cluster of highly shared sequence variants likely to be a sequencing artifact.

The length of the CDR3 is 15 residues. Germline V gives CDR1 SNHLY, CDR2 FYNNEI. Trimming shortened V by 1 base and J by 4 bases, and 13 bases separated the two germline ends. The primer mix had 60 Vbeta and 13 Jbeta primers. The repertoire was sequenced with immunoSEQ multiplex PCR; TCRdb's copy has only in-frame clones and lacks some. Of roughly 200,000 clones listed, approximately 70% are singletons. To note about this clone: Its matching antigen is unknown.

Whereas donors were nominally healthy upon sampling, unrecorded immune exposures were probable. This receptor was obtained from a young woman in good health and CMV-seronegative. The V call is TRBV2, the J call TRBJ1-2, with a tentative D call TRBD1 (5 bases). Specimen: PBMCs. The CDR3 DNA sequence: TGTGCCAGCAGTGAAGTCAGGGCGCGGGGCTATGGCTACACCTTC. This encodes CASSEVRARGYGYTF.